This T cell receptor (beta chain) was profiled in a study of pediatric ulcerative colitis. General study findings and limits: A couple of patients' blood samples yielded substantially fewer templates. Clonal expansions reduced rectal repertoire diversity in acute severe colitis.

The germline V gene encodes CDR1 SGHNT and CDR2 YYREEE (reference sequence). Germline trimming cut 0 bases from V and 4 bases from J; bases unmatched to any gene: 12. CDR3 length: 17 amino acids. Turning to this clone: Its antigen is currently unknown.

Here immunoSEQ multiplex PCR was the method, and the copy in TCRdb shows in-frame clones only, minus some. Here the sample spans about 64,000 clones, 77% being singletons. This chain joins TRBV5-4 and TRBJ1-2, with 7 bases matching TRBD1. Sequencing input: blood. The sequence derives from a boy aged 5-17 years with moderate ulcerative colitis. CDR3 sequence reads: CASSLAPGGEGRYGYTF. DNA for the CDR3: TGTGCCAGCAGCTTGGCCCCAGGGGGGGAAGGCCGCTATGGCTACACCTTC. Variable domain in full (rest from reference TRBV5-4 and TRBJ1-2): ETGVTQSPTHLIKTRGQQVTLRCSSQSGHNTVSWYQQALGQGPQFIFQYYREEENGRGNFPPRFSGLQFPNYSSELNVNALELDDSALYLCASSLAPGGEGRYGYTFGSGTRLTVV.